These 22 T cell receptor beta chains came from one sample sequenced in a study of T cell responses to AZD1222 COVID-19 vaccine. The method was immunoSEQ multiplex PCR; TCRdb's version includes in-frame clones alone and lacks a portion of them. The sample carries 150,000 or so clones, 80% to 90% recorded once. The sample was peripheral blood, taken 28 days after the second AZD1222 dose. The receptor set was obtained from an adult who received the AZD1222 COVID-19 vaccine.

The rearrangement links TRBV7-2 to TRBJ1-2; D is unclear. The length of the CDR3 is 14 residues. V was trimmed by 3 bases and J by 2 bases, leaving 10 bases between them. Germline V gene sequence: CDR1 SGHTA, CDR2 FQGNSA. The CDR3 loop reads CASSFQQENYGYTF. CDR3 in DNA: TGTGCCAGCAGCTTCCAACAAGAGAACTATGGCTACACCTTC.

The chain combines TRBV19 with TRBJ2-1; the D gene is possibly TRBD2 (6 bases). In germline, CDR1 is LNHDA, CDR2 SQIVND (reference sequence). The CDR3 sequence is 14 residues long. Trimming shortened V by 10 bases and J by 10 bases, and 23 bases separated the two germline ends. The CDR3 DNA follows: TGTGCCACTAGCCTGGCGGGAACCCCAGGGGAGCAGTTCTTC. Amino acid sequence: CATSLAGTPGEQFF.

This chain joins TRBV7-8 and TRBJ2-1; 13 nucleotides align to TRBD2. V trimming: 3 bases; J trimming: 5 bases; junction bases outside the gene matches: 1. This CDR3 is 15 amino acids long. CDR1 and CDR2 (germline): SGHVS, FQNEAQ. The CDR3 loop reads CASSLGLAGNNEQFF. In DNA form, the CDR3 reads TGTGCCAGCAGCTTGGGACTAGCGGGGAACAATGAGCAGTTCTTC.

J is TRBJ1-1 and V is TRBV5-4, with a tentative D call TRBD1 (5 bases). This CDR3 has 17 amino acids. The ends were cut back, 3 bases at V and 0 bases at J, with 18 bases in the middle. Germline CDR1 reads SGHNT; CDR2 reads YYREEE (reference sequence). The CDR3 DNA reads TGTGCCAGCAGCTCTGGACACGTCGGTGTCATGAACACTGAAGCTTTCTTT. This encodes CASSSGHVGVMNTEAFF.

The sample holds a few counts of this clone. V usage is TRBV14 and J usage is TRBJ1-4, with no clear D. The CDR3 has 16 residues. Germline V gene lookup returns CDR1 SGHDN and CDR2 FVKESK. Trimming shortened V by 4 bases and J by 4 bases, and 16 bases separated the two germline ends. The CDR3 region is CASSPANKGSNEKLFF. For the CDR3, the DNA is TGTGCCAGCAGCCCCGCGAATAAGGGTAGTAATGAAAAACTGTTTTTT.

The chain combines TRBV28 with TRBJ1-1; 9 bases line up with TRBD1. This CDR3 has 12 residues. The germline V gene has CDR1 MDHEN and CDR2 SYDVKM. V lost 8 bases to trimming and J lost 5 bases; unmatched junction nucleotides: 3. The CDR3 here is CASHDRGTEAFF. The CDR3 bases are TGTGCCAGCCATGACAGGGGGACTGAAGCTTTCTTT.

V usage is TRBV5-1 and J usage is TRBJ2-1, with D maybe TRBD2 (6 bases). The length of the CDR3 is 15 residues. Germline CDR1 is SGHRS and CDR2 is YFSETQ. V lost 5 bases, J lost 1 base, and 13 bases lay in between. In nucleotides, the CDR3 is TGCGCCAGCAGGCGGACTACCGAATCCTACAATGAGCAGTTCTTC. This sequence encodes CASRRTTESYNEQFF.

The V call is TRBV5-8, the J call TRBJ1-3; D gene uncertain. CDR1 is SGHTS and CDR2 is YDEGEE in the germline V gene. V lost 4 bases and J lost 2, with 16 bases in between. CDR3 length: 16 residues. The CDR3 reads CASSHLPRTPGNTIYF. CDR3 nucleotide sequence: TGTGCCAGCAGCCACCTTCCCCGGACCCCTGGAAACACCATATATTTT.

The chain has TRBV12-1 and TRBJ2-7; the table's TRBD2 call for D was not verified on the DNA. TRBV12-1 is a listed pseudogene. The CDR3 is made up of 15 amino acids. CDR3 DNA: TGTGCCAGCAGCCCCCCAAGCGGGAACCCTCTAGAGCAGTACTTC. It translates to CASSPPSGNPLEQYF.

The chain recombines TRBV27 with TRBJ1-1, with a possible D match to TRBD1 (5 bases). V gave up 2 bases and J gave up 1 base, with 17 bases separating them. CDR3 length: 17 amino acids. The germline V gene encodes CDR1 MNHEY and CDR2 SMNVEV (reference sequence). The CDR3 protein is CASSLRSSGPGNTEAFF. In nucleotides, the CDR3 is TGTGCCAGCAGTTTAAGGTCATCGGGGCCGGGGAACACTGAAGCTTTCTTT.

The chain couples TRBV19 to TRBJ1-5; D call uncertain. The CDR3 covers 16 residues. V gave up 1 base and J gave up 10 bases, with 20 bases separating them. Germline V gene sequence: CDR1 LNHDA, CDR2 SQIVND (reference sequence). CDR3 in DNA: TGTGCCAGTAGTATAGGTTCAGGAACAGTCACTTCACCCCAGCATTTT. Residues: CASSIGSGTVTSPQHF.

This clone occurred a few times. This chain links TRBV25-1 with TRBJ2-7; 9 bases are shared with TRBD2. The V gene end was trimmed by 8 bases and the J gene end by 7 bases; junction bases not matched to a gene: 15. The germline V gene has CDR1 MGHDK and CDR2 SYGVNS. The CDR3 is 15 amino acids. The CDR3 sequence is CASRERAGGGTEQYF. In nucleotides, the CDR3 is TGTGCCAGCCGGGAGAGAGCGGGAGGAGGGACGGAGCAGTACTTC.

This chain connects TRBV7-9 to TRBJ2-6, with D possibly matching TRBD2 (6 bases). The CDR3 contains 15 residues. Germline CDR1 reads SEHNR; CDR2 reads FQNEAQ (reference sequence). V was cut by 3 bases and J by 2 bases, with 8 bases left in between. CDR3 sequence (DNA): TGTGCCAGCAGCTTTGGAGGGGCTGGGGCCAACGTCCTGACTTTC. The encoded protein is CASSFGGAGANVLTF.

The chain links TRBV7-2 to TRBJ1-4; D remains ambiguous. The V and J ends lost 3 bases and 2 bases respectively, with 10 bases between them. The CDR3 covers 15 residues. Germline V CDR1 and CDR2: SGHTA, FQGNSA. The CDR3 DNA sequence: TGTGCCAGCAGCTTCGTTGCGCAGACTAATGAAAAACTGTTTTTT. Amino acid sequence: CASSFVAQTNEKLFF.

The chain combines TRBV7-3 with TRBJ2-2, with unresolved D. The CDR3 runs 14 residues. Germline lookup yields CDR1 SGHTA and CDR2 FQGTGA. Trimming shortened V by 6 bases and J by 6 bases, and 14 bases separated the two germline ends. The CDR3 nucleotides read TGTGCCAGCAGTAACACGTTGGGGTCCGGGGAGCTGTTTTTT. It specifies CASSNTLGSGELFF.

The genes are TRBV6-9 and TRBJ2-7; 11 bases map to TRBD2. CDR1 and CDR2 from the germline V gene are MNHGY and SVAAGI. J gave up 1 base and V 9 bases, and 2 bases lay outside the gene matches. The CDR3 runs to 13 residues. The CDR3 nucleotides are TGTGCCAGAGCTAGCGGGAGGTCCTACGAGCAGTACTTC. Amino acids: CARASGRSYEQYF.

This clone has only a few counts. This chain connects TRBV15 to TRBJ1-4; 7 nucleotides match TRBD1. CDR1 LNHNV and CDR2 YYDKDF come from the germline V gene (reference sequence). V shed 1 base, J shed 4 bases, and the junction held 9 bases outside the gene matches. This CDR3 is built from 17 residues. CDR3 DNA: TGTGCCACCAGCAGAGGATCTGGAGGGGGCAGTAATGAAAAACTGTTTTTT. Amino acids: CATSRGSGGGSNEKLFF.

The genes are TRBV6-5 and TRBJ2-7, with a possible D match to TRBD2 (6 bases). The CDR3 has 13 amino acids. Germline assignment: CDR1 MNHEY and CDR2 SVGAGI. The V end was cut by 8 bases, the J end by 1 base, with 12 bases between. The CDR3 spells CASHLAPSYEQYF. The CDR3 nucleotides read TGTGCCAGCCATCTAGCGCCATCCTACGAGCAGTACTTC.

The gene calls are TRBV29-1 and TRBJ1-2; D unclear. Trimming pared 4 bases from V and 4 bases from J, leaving 10 bases between. Germline CDR1 is SQVTM and CDR2 is ANQGSEA. The CDR3 spans 12 residues. The CDR3 region is CSVVTGSYGYTF. The CDR3 DNA sequence: TGCAGCGTTGTTACCGGATCCTATGGCTACACCTTC. Together with reference TRBV29-1 and TRBJ1-2, the CDR3 gives the full variable domain: SAVISQKPSRDICQRGTSLTIQCQVDSQVTMMFWYRQQPGQSLTLIATANQGSEATYESGFVIDKFPISRPNLTFSTLTVSNMSPEDSSIYLCSVVTGSYGYTFGSGTRLTVV.

The rearrangement uses TRBV7-9 and TRBJ2-1; 11 nucleotides match TRBD2. After removal of 5 bases from V and 10 bases from J, the junction contained 10 bases not matched to a gene. This CDR3 has 15 amino acids. CDR1 and CDR2 from the germline V gene are SEHNR and FQNEAQ (reference sequence). As DNA, the CDR3 is TGTGCCAGCAGCCGCCCCACTAGCGGGAGAACCGAGCAGTTCTTC. Translating gives CASSRPTSGRTEQFF.

The chain joins TRBV11-3 to TRBJ2-1, with D uncertain. V dropped 3 bases and J dropped 6 bases, with 12 bases sitting between them. From germline, CDR1 is SGHNT and CDR2 YENEEA. This CDR3 region has 14 residues. The DNA for the CDR3 is TGTGCCAGCAGCTTGACACCCGGTGGCAATGAGCAGTTCTTC. Its translation is CASSLTPGGNEQFF. Full variable domain (remainder filled in from reference TRBV11-3 and TRBJ2-1): EAGVVQSPRYKIIEKKQPVAFWCNPISGHNTLYWYLQNLGQGPELLIRYENEEAVDDSQLPKDRFSAERLKGVDSTLKIQPAELGDSAVYLCASSLTPGGNEQFFGPGTRLTVL.

Only one count was recorded for this clone. The V and J genes are TRBV4-3 and TRBJ2-6; 12 bases line up with TRBD2. The V and J ends lost 0 bases and 1 base, in that order; junction bases with no gene match: 10. From germline, CDR1 is LGHNA and CDR2 YSLEER. This CDR3 is built from 21 residues. The CDR3 DNA reads TGCGCCAGCAGCCAAGATTTGCTAGCGGGAGGGCCGACATCTGGGGCCAACGTCCTGACTTTC. Its translation: CASSQDLLAGGPTSGANVLTF.